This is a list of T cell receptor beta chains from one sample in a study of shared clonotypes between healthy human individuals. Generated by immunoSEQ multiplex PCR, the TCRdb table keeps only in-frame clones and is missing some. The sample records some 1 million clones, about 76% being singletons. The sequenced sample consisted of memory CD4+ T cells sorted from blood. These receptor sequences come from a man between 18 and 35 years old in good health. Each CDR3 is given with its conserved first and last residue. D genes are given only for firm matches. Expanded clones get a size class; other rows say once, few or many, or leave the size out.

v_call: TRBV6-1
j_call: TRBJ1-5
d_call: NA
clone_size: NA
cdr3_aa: CASSGRQDYSNQPQHF
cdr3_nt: TGTGCCAGCAGTGGCCGACAGGACTATAGCAATCAGCCCCAGCATTTT

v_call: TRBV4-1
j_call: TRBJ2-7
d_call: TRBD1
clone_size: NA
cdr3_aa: CASSQEIDRGDEQYF
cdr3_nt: TGCGCCAGCAGCCAAGAAATAGACAGGGGGGACGAGCAGTACTTC

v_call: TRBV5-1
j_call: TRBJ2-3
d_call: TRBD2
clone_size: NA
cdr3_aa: CASSLTSGSESTDTQYF
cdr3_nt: TGCGCCAGCAGCTTGACTAGCGGGAGTGAAAGCACAGATACGCAGTATTTT

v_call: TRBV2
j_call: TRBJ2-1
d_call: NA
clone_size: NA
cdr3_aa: CASSAGRTSYEQFF
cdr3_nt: TGTGCCAGCAGTGCGGGGAGGACCTCCTATGAGCAGTTCTTC

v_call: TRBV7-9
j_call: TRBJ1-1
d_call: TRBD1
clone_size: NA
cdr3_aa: CASSLLGRGREAEAFF
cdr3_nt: TGTGCCAGCAGCTTACTAGGCAGGGGGCGCGAGGCTGAAGCTTTCTTT

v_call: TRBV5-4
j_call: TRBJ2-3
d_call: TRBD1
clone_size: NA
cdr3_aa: CASRPTTGGTDTQYF
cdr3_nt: TGTGCCAGCAGACCAACGACAGGGGGAACAGATACGCAGTATTTT

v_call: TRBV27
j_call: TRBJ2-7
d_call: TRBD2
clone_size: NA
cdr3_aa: CASSLMGLAGGPKYEQYF
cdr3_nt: TGTGCCAGCAGTTTAATGGGACTAGCGGGAGGGCCTAAATACGAGCAGTACTTC

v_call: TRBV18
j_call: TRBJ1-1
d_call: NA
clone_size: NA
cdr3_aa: CASSPSDTRQAFF
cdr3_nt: TGTGCCAGCTCGCCCTCGGACACCCGACAAGCTTTCTTT

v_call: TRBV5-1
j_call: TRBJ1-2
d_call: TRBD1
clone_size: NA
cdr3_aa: CASGTGGSDNYGYTF
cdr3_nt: TGCGCCTCCGGGACAGGGGGCTCCGATAACTATGGCTACACCTTC

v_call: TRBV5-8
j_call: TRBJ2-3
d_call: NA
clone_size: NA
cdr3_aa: CASSHVGRKGADTQYF
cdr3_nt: TGTGCCAGCAGCCACGTCGGTAGGAAAGGGGCAGATACGCAGTATTTT

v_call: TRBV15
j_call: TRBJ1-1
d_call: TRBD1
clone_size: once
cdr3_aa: CATSGRQGEEAFF
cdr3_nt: TGTGCCACCAGCGGTAGACAGGGGGAAGAAGCTTTCTTT

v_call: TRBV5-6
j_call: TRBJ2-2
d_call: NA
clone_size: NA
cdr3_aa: CASRSQFQGKDGELFF
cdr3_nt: TGTGCCAGCAGGAGCCAGTTTCAGGGCAAAGATGGGGAGCTGTTTTTT

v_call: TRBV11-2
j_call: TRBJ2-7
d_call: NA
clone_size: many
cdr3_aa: CASSFRPWTETYEQYF
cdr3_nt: TGTGCCAGCAGCTTCCGCCCCTGGACAGAAACCTACGAGCAGTACTTC

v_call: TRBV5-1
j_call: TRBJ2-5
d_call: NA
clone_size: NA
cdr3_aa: CASSLGQGRKETQYF
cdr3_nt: TGCGCCAGCAGCTTGGGCCAGGGACGTAAAGAGACCCAGTACTTC

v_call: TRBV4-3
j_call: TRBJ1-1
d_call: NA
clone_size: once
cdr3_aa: CASSQDGVSTEAFF
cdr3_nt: TGCGCCAGCAGCCAAGATGGGGTAAGCACTGAAGCTTTCTTT

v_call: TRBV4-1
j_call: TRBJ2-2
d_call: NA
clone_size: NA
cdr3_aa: CASRRQKDGGNTGELFF
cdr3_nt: TGCGCCAGCAGGAGACAGAAGGACGGCGGCAACACCGGGGAGCTGTTTTTT